This T cell receptor beta chain was obtained from a study of shared clonotypes between healthy human individuals. Study-wide results and limits: Exclusively blood specimens were collected; tissue repertoires likely differ.

Evenly divided among several immunoSEQ plates was the genomic DNA of each subset. Assay used: immunoSEQ multiplex PCR; TCRdb lists only in-frame clones, some missing. There are roughly 700,000 clones in the sample; 90% occur only once, and 34% lies in the top ten. With regard to this clone: Its specificity is unknown.

Trimming removed 3 bases at V and 5 bases at J, with 17 bases between. Per germline, CDR1 LNHDA and CDR2 SQIVND (reference sequence). The CDR3 spans 15 residues. The sample consisted of memory CD8+ T cells from PBMCs. Indicated subset: CD45RO+ cells pooled with CCR7-negative TemRA cells. This receptor was identified in a man between 18 and 35 years old in good health. Some clones in this sample may be carry-over from other donors' samples. The chain links TRBV19 to TRBJ2-7; D not certain. CDR3 loop: CASSIGSRTSNEQYF. The CDR3 bases are TGTGCCAGTAGTATCGGCTCTAGGACGTCCAACGAGCAGTACTTC.